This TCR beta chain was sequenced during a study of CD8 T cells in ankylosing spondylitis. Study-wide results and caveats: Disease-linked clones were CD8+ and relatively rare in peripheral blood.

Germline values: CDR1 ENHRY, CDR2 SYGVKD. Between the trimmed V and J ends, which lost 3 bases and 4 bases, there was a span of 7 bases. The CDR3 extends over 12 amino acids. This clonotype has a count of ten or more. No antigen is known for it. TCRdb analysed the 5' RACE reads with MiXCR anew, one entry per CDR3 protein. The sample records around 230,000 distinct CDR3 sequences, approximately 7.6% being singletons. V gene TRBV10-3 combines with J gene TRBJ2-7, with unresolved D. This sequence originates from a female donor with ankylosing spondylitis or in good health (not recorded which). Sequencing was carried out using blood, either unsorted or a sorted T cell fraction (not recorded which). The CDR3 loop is CAISELSYEQYF. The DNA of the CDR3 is TGTGCCATCAGTGAACTCTCGTACGAGCAGTACTTC.